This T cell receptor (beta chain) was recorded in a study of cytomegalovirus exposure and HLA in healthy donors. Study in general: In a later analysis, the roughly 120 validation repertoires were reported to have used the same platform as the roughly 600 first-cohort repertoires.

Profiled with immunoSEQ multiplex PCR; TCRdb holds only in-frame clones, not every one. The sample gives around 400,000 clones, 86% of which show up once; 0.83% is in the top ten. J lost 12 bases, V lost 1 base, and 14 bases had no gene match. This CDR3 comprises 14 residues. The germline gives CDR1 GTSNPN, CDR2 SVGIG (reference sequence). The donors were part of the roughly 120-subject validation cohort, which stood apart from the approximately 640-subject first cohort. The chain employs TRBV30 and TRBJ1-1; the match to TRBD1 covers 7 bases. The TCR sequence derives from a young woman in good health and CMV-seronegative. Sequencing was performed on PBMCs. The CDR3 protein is CAWSGHTGAPLSFF. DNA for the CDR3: TGTGCCTGGAGTGGTCACACAGGGGCTCCTCTATCTTTCTTT.